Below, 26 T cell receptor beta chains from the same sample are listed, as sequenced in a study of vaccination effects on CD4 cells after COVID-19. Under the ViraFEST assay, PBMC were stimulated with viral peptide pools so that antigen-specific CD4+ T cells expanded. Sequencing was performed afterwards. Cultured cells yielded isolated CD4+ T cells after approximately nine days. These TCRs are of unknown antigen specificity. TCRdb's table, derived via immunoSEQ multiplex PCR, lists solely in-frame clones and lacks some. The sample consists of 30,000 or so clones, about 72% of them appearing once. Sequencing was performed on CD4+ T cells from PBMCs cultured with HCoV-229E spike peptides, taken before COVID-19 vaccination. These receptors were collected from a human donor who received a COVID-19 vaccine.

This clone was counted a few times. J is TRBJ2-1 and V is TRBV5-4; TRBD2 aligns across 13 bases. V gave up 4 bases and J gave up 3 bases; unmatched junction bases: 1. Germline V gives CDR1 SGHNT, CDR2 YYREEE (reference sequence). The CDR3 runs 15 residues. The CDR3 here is CASSRTSGGYNEQFF. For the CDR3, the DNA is TGTGCCAGCAGCAGGACTAGCGGGGGCTACAATGAGCAGTTCTTC. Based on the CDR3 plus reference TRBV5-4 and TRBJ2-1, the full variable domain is ETGVTQSPTHLIKTRGQQVTLRCSSQSGHNTVSWYQQALGQGPQFIFQYYREEENGRGNFPPRFSGLQFPNYSSELNVNALELDDSALYLCASSRTSGGYNEQFFGPGTRLTVL.

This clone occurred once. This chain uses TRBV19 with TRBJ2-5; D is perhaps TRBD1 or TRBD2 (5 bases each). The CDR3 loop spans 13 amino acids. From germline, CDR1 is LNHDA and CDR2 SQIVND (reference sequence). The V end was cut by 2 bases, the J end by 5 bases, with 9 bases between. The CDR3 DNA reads TGTGCCAGTAGTATATCCTGGGGGGAGACCCAGTACTTC. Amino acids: CASSISWGETQYF.

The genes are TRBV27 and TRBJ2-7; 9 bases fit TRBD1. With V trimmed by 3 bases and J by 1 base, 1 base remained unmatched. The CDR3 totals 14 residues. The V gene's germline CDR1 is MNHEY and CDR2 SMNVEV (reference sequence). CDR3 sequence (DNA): TGTGCCAGCAGTTTGGGACAGGGATCCTACGAGCAGTACTTC. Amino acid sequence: CASSLGQGSYEQYF.

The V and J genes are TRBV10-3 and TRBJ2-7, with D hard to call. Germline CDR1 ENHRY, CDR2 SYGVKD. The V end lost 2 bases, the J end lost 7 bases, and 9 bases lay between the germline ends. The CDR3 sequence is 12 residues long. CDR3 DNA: TGTGCCATCAGTGAGAATAGGGTGGAGCAGTACTTC. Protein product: CAISENRVEQYF.

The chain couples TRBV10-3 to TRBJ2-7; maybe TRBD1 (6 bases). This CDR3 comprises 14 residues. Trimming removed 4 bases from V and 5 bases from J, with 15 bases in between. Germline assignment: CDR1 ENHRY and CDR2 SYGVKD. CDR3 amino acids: CAISASGTFNEQYF. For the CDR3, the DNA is TGTGCCATCAGTGCGTCAGGGACATTCAACGAGCAGTACTTC.

CDR3 sequence: CASSWEGESQYF. The CDR3 coding sequence is TGCGCCAGCAGCTGGGAAGGGGAGTCGCAGTATTTT. The gene calls are TRBV5-1 and TRBJ2-3; D might be TRBD1 or TRBD2, each matching 5 bases. V was clipped by 3 bases and J by 10 bases, with 12 bases between them. The CDR3 extends over 12 amino acids. Germline lookup yields CDR1 SGHRS and CDR2 YFSETQ. The full variable domain, with the rest looked up from reference TRBV5-1 and TRBJ2-3, is KAGVTQTPRYLIKTRGQQVTLSCSPISGHRSVSWYQQTPGQGLQFLFEYFSETQRNKGNFPGRFSGRQFSNSRSEMNVSTLELGDSALYLCASSWEGESQYFGPGTRLTVL.

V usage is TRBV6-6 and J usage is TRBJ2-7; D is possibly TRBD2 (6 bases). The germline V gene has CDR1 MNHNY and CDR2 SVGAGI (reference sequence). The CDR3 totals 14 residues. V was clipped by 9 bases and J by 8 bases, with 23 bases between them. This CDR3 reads CARGLLAPPGKQYF. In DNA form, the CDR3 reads TGTGCCAGGGGATTACTAGCACCGCCCGGCAAGCAGTACTTC.

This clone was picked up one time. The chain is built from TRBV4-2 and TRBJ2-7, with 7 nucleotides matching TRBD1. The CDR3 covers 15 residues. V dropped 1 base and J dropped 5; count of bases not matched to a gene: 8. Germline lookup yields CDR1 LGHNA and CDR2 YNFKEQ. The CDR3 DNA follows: TGTGCCAGCAGCCAAGTTGTCGACAGGGACCACGAGCAGTACTTC. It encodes CASSQVVDRDHEQYF.

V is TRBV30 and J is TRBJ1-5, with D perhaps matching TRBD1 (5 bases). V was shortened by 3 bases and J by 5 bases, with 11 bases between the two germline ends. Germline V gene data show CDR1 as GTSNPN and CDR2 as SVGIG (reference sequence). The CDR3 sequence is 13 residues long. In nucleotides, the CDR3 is TGTGCCTGGAGCCACAAGGGGTATCAGCCCCAGCATTTT. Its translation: CAWSHKGYQPQHF.

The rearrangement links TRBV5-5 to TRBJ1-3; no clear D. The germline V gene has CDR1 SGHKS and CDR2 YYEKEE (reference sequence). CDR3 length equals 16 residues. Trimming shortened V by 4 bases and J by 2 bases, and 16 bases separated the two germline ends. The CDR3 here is CASSERPLRAGNTIYF. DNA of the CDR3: TGTGCCAGCAGCGAACGACCTCTACGGGCTGGAAACACCATATATTTT.

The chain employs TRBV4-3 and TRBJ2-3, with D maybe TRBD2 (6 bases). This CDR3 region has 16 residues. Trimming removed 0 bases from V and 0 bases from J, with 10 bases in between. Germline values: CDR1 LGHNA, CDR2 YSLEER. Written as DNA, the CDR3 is TGCGCCAGCAGCCAAGAAACGGCGGGGAGCACAGATACGCAGTATTTT. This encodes CASSQETAGSTDTQYF.

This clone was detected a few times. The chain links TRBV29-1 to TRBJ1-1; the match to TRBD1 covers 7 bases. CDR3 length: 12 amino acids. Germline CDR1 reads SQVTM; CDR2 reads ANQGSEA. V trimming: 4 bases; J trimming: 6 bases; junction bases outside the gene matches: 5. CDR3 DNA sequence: TGCAGCGTTGGACAGGGAGCCCCTGAAGCTTTCTTT. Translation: CSVGQGAPEAFF.

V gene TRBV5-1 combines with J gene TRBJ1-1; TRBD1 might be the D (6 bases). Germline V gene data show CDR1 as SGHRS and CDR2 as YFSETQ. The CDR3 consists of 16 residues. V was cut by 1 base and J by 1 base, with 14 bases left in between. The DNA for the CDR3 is TGCGCCAGCAGCTTGACACAGGGCGGGGGGAACACTGAAGCTTTCTTT. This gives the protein CASSLTQGGGNTEAFF.

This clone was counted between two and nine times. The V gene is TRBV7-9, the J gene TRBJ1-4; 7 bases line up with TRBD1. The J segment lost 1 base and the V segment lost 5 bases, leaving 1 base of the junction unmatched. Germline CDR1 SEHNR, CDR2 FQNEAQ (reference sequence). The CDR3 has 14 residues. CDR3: CASSNRGTNEKLFF. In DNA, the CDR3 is TGTGCCAGCAGCAACAGGGGAACTAATGAAAAACTGTTTTTT.

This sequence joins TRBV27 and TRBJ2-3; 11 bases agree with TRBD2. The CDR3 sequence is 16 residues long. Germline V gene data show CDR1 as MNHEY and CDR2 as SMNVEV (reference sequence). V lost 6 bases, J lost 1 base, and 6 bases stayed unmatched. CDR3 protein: CASRRSGGAGTDTQYF. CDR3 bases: TGTGCCAGCAGGCGTAGCGGGGGGGCGGGCACAGATACGCAGTATTTT.

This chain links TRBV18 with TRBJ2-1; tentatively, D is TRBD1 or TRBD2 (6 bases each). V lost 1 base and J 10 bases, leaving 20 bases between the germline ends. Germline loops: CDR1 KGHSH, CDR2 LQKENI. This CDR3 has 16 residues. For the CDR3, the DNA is TGTGCCAGCTCACCACGATTAACAGGGACTCTCGTGGAGCAGTTCTTC. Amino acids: CASSPRLTGTLVEQFF.

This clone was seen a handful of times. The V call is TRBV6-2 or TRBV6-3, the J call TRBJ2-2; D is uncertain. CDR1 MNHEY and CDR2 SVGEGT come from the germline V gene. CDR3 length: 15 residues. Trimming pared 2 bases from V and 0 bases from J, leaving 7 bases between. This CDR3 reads CASSYEPSNTGELFF. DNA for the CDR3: TGTGCCAGCAGTTACGAGCCGTCGAACACCGGGGAGCTGTTTTTT.

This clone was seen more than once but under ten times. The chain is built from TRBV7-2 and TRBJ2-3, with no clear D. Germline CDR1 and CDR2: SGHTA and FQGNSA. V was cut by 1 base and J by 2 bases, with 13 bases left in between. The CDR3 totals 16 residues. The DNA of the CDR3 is TGTGCCAGCAGCTTAGTGGGTGGCAGCCCCACAGATACGCAGTATTTT. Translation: CASSLVGGSPTDTQYF.

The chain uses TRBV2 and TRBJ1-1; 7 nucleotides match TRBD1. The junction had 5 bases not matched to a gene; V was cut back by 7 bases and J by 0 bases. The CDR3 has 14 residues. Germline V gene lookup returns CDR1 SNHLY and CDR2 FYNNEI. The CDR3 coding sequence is TGTGCCAGCACCCCAGGGGGTTTGAACACTGAAGCTTTCTTT. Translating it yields CASTPGGLNTEAFF.

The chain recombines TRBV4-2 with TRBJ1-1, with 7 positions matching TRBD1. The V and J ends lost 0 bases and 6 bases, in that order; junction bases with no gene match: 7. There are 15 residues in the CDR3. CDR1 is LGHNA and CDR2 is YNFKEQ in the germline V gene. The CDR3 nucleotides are TGTGCCAGCAGCCAAGATCTAAGGGGGCGGTCTGAAGCTTTCTTT. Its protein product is CASSQDLRGRSEAFF.

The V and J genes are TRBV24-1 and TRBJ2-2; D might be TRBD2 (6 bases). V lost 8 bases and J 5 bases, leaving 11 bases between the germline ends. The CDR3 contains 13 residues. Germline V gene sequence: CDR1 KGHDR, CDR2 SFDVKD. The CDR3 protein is CATMAEGTGELFF. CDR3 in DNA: TGTGCCACCATGGCGGAGGGAACCGGGGAGCTGTTTTTT.

CDR3 DNA: TGTGCCAGCTCACTAATGAGGGGGGAAGCTTTCTTT. This codes for CASSLMRGEAFF. The chain has TRBV18 and TRBJ1-1, with D possibly matching TRBD1 (6 bases). In germline, CDR1 is KGHSH, CDR2 LQKENI. Between the trimmed V and J ends, which lost 4 bases and 8 bases, there was a span of 11 bases. The CDR3 spans 12 residues.

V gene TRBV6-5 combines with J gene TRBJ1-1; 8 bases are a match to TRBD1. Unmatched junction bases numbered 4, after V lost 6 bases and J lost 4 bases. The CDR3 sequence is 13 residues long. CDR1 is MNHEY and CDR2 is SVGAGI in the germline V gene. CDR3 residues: CASSLTGGTEAFF. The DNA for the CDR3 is TGTGCCAGCAGCCTAACAGGGGGCACTGAAGCTTTCTTT.

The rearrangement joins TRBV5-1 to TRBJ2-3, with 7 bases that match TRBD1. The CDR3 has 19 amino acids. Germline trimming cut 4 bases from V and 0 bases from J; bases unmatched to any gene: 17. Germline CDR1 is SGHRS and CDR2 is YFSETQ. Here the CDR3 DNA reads TGCGCCAGCAGCACCGCCAACGCCGGGACAGCCTTTAGCACAGATACGCAGTATTTT. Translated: CASSTANAGTAFSTDTQYF.

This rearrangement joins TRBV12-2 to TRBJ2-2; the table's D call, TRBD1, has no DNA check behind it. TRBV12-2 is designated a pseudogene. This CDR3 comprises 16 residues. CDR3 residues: CASRLPRQGGFGELFF. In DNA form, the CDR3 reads TGTGCAAGTCGCTTACCTAGACAGGGGGGTTTCGGGGAGCTGTTTTTT.

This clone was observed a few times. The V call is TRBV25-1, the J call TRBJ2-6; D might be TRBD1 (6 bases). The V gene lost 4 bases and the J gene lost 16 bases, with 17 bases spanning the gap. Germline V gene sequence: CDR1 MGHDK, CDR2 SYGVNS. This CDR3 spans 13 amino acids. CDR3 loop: CASSGGGHPSLTF. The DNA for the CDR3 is TGTGCCAGCAGTGGTGGGGGACACCCTTCTCTGACTTTC.